The 21 T cell receptor beta chains in this list originate from one sample, sequenced in a study of T cells in women clearing cervical HPV infection (dated by TCRdb to 2017 to 2018). Libraries were constructed by the immunoSEQ multiplex PCR assay. TCRdb holds this immuneACCESS table with in-frame rearrangements only. Some clones are missing; in checked studies, unresolved V genes explain under half, and the rest has no known cause. The table for this sample records 25,000 to 30,000 clones. The top ten hold about a sixth of the sample. Sequencing input: blood buffy coat. The receptors come from a woman aged 18 to 75 with a cervical HPV16 infection that either progressed to CIN3+ or cleared (not recorded which).

Note on this clone: The read terminates 3 residues ahead of where the CDR3 ends, so the germline J gene completes it. The chain has TRBV30 and TRBJ1-4; TRBD1 might be the D (6 bases). From germline, CDR1 is GTSNPN and CDR2 SVGIG (reference sequence). The CDR3 consists of 16 residues. CDR3 sequence: CAWRGGQASGANVLFF. The sequenced CDR3 bases are TGTGCCTGGAGGGGGGGGCAGGCCTCTGGGGCCAACGTA.

In the case of this clone: From the germline J gene comes the end of the CDR3, since the read stops 3 residues before it. The rearrangement joins TRBV7-8 to TRBJ1-2; D is unclear. Germline loops: CDR1 SGHVS, CDR2 FQNEAQ. This CDR3 is 15 amino acids long. The part of the CDR3 DNA that was read is TGTGCCAGCAGCTTGGAAGCGGGTCGCTCCTACGAC. Protein sequence: CASSLEAGRSYD. The complete CDR3 sequence is CASSLEAGRSYDYTF.

To note about this clone: At one of its ends the junction is not consistent with the germline gene, which may arise from a read error. The read halts 3 residues ahead of the CDR3 end, with the missing end drawn from the germline J gene. The chain carries TRBV4-2 and TRBJ2-5; D assignment may be TRBD1 or TRBD2 (5 bases each). The germline V gene encodes CDR1 LGHNA and CDR2 YNFKEQ. This CDR3 is built from 15 residues. The CDR3 DNA, read in part, is TGCGCCAGCAGCCAAGATAGGGGAGAGGGAGAGACC. It yields the protein CASSQDRGEGET. Given in full, the CDR3 is CASSQDRGEGETQYF.

This clone shows up as medium-sized (0.01 to 0.1%) by frequency. The read ends 3 residues early relative to the CDR3; the germline J gene fills the gap. The chain combines TRBV29-1 with TRBJ1-1, with D perhaps TRBD1 (5 bases). The CDR3 covers 13 residues. CDR1 SQVTM and CDR2 ANQGSEA come from the germline V gene. Trimming pared 4 bases from V and 4 bases from J, leaving 13 bases between. The sequenced CDR3 bases are TGCAGCGTTGGGGAGGGGTGGACCACTGAA. The encoded protein is CSVGEGWTTE. The full CDR3 protein is CSVGEGWTTEAFF.

As for this clone: The CDR3 end is not reached by the read, which stops 3 residues before it; the germline J gene fills it in. The rearrangement links TRBV13 to TRBJ1-2; 9 bases fit TRBD1. Germline loops: CDR1 PRHDT, CDR2 FYEKMQ (reference sequence). The CDR3 has 15 amino acids. CDR3 protein: CASSLGQGYVYDYTF. CDR3 DNA, as far as it was read: TGTGCCAGCAGCCTGGGACAGGGTTATGTGTACGAC.

Points on this clone: From the germline J gene comes the end of the CDR3, since the read stops 3 residues before it. J is TRBJ2-2 and V is TRBV6-2 or TRBV6-3, with 9 bases identical to TRBD2. V dropped 7 bases and J dropped 6; count of bases not matched to a gene: 12. The CDR3 has 16 amino acids. Germline V lookup: CDR1 MNHEY, CDR2 SVGEGT. The CDR3 region is CASTPSVAGDPGELFF. CDR3 DNA, as far as it was read: TGTGCCAGCACCCCTTCGGTAGCGGGAGATCCCGGGGAG.

Comments on this clone: The read is 3 residues too short to cover the CDR3 end, so that end is filled in from the germline J gene. The rearrangement uses TRBV9 and TRBJ2-1, with TRBD1 matching 8 bases. With 2 bases clipped from V and 0 bases from J, the junction kept 16 bases outside the gene matches. From germline, CDR1 is SGDLS and CDR2 YYNGEE. The CDR3 has 20 amino acids. The CDR3 DNA, read in part, is TGTGCCAGCAGCGTGAGGACCGGGACAGGAGATTTGAGCTCCTACAATGAG. The encoded protein is CASSVRTGTGDLSSYNE. The whole CDR3 sequence reads CASSVRTGTGDLSSYNEQFF. The full variable domain, rest sourced from reference TRBV9 and TRBJ2-1, is DSGVTQTPKHLITATGQRVTLRCSPRSGDLSVYWYQQSLDQGLQFLIQYYNGEERAKGNILERFSAQQFPDLHSELNLSSLELGDSALYFCASSVRTGTGDLSSYNEQFFGPGTRLTVL.

In regard to this clone: The DNA ends 3 residues before the CDR3 does, and the rest of the CDR3 is filled in from the germline J gene. V and J are TRBV7-3 and TRBJ1-4, with 8 bases lining up with TRBD1. The CDR3 is 16 residues long. Germline V gene lookup returns CDR1 SGHTA and CDR2 FQGTGA. This chain's CDR3 is CASSRGQGSYNSPLFF. CDR3 DNA (partial): TGTGCCAGCAGCCGCGGACAGGGCTCCTATAATTCACCA. Full variable domain (remainder filled in from reference TRBV7-3 and TRBJ1-4): GAGVSQTPSNKVTEKGKYVELRCDPISGHTALYWYRQSLGQGPEFLIYFQGTGAADDSGLPNDRFFAVRPEGSVSTLKIQRTERGDSAVYLCASSRGQGSYNSPLFFGSGTQLSVL.

A note on this clone: The read falls 3 residues short of the CDR3 end, and the missing part is taken from the germline J gene. This chain uses TRBV11-2 with TRBJ1-4; 7 nucleotides match TRBD1. The CDR3 sequence is 15 residues long. CDR1 SGHAT and CDR2 FQNNGV come from the germline V gene. CDR3 DNA (partial): TGTGCCAGCAGCTTAAGACAGGGTGGGAATTCACCA. It yields the protein CASSLRQGGNSP. The entire CDR3 sequence reads CASSLRQGGNSPLFF.

For this clone: With the read ending 3 residues before the CDR3 end, the germline J gene is used to fill in that end. The chain couples TRBV7-2 to TRBJ2-2; TRBD1 is a possible D gene (6 bases). The CDR3 spans 13 residues. CDR1 is SGHTA, CDR2 FQGNSA, per germline. CDR3 DNA, as far as it was read: TGTGCCAGCGCTGAGGGGGTTAATTCACCG. Translated: CASAEGVNSP. The entire CDR3 protein reads CASAEGVNSPLFF.

A word on this clone: Sequencing ends 3 residues short of the CDR3 end; the germline J gene provides the rest. The V gene is TRBV7-2, the J gene TRBJ1-3; D might be TRBD1 (6 bases). The CDR3 covers 14 residues. V lost 5 bases and J lost 7, with 15 bases in between. CDR1 is SGHTA, CDR2 FQGNSA, per germline. Here the CDR3 reads CASSPSHRVNTIYF. CDR3 DNA, as far as it was read: TGTGCCAGCAGCCCCTCCCACAGGGTTAACACC.

As concerns this clone: Read data end 3 residues before the CDR3 end; the end is taken from the germline J gene. The chain carries TRBV11-2 and TRBJ2-3; D is unresolved. Per the germline V gene, CDR1 is SGHAT and CDR2 is FQNNGV. Trimming left V 3 bases short and J 6 bases short, with 10 bases between. The CDR3 is 13 amino acids. The CDR3 bases that were read are TGTGCCAGCAGCTTCACGGGTGCGGATACG. Encoded protein: CASSFTGADT. The whole CDR3 protein reads CASSFTGADTQYF. Using reference TRBV11-2 and TRBJ2-3 for the parts outside the CDR3, the full variable domain is EAGVAQSPRYKIIEKRQSVAFWCNPISGHATLYWYQQILGQGPKLLIQFQNNGVVDDSQLPKDRFSAERLKGVDSTLKIQPAKLEDSAVYLCASSFTGADTQYFGPGTRLTVL.

Of note for this clone: From the germline J gene comes the end of the CDR3, since the read stops 3 residues before it. This chain links TRBV5-1 with TRBJ2-3, with 7 bases aligning to TRBD1. V shed 3 bases and J 3 bases; nucleotides not matched to a gene: 4. This CDR3 is 14 amino acids long. Germline V gene data show CDR1 as SGHRS and CDR2 as YFSETQ. The CDR3 is CASSWDSTTDTQYF. The covered CDR3 bases are TGCGCCAGCAGCTGGGACAGTACTACAGATACG.

On this clone itself: The read terminates 3 residues ahead of where the CDR3 ends, so the germline J gene completes it. The rearrangement links TRBV6-4 to TRBJ2-4, with a tentative D call TRBD1 (5 bases). This CDR3 comprises 13 residues. The germline CDR1 and CDR2 sequences are MRHNA and SNTAGT. The CDR3 sequence: CASSDKGSYGQYF. The CDR3 DNA, read in part, is TGTGCCAGCAGTGACAAGGGGTCCTATGGT.

As for this clone: The read halts 3 residues ahead of the CDR3 end, with the missing end drawn from the germline J gene. The chain joins TRBV19 to TRBJ1-5; D possibly corresponds to TRBD1 (5 bases). V dropped 5 bases and J dropped 2 bases, with 16 bases sitting between them. Germline V gene lookup returns CDR1 LNHDA and CDR2 SQIVND (reference sequence). This CDR3 has 16 amino acids. CDR3 residues: CASSAKGTTGNQPQHF. The DNA read from the CDR3 is TGTGCCAGTAGTGCCAAGGGGACTACTGGCAATCAGCCC.

Of note for this clone: The CDR3 end lies 3 residues beyond the end of the read and is filled in from the germline J gene. The chain has TRBV23-1 and TRBJ2-1; possibly TRBD1 for D (7 bases). TRBV23-1 is given ORF status, its function remaining uncertain. There are 17 residues in the CDR3. V was trimmed by 3 bases and J by 7 bases, leaving 22 bases between them. CDR3 bases read: TGCGCCAGCAGTCATCCTCGCCCGGGGGACAGTCGGAATGAG. Residues: CASSHPRPGDSRNE. The CDR3 in full is CASSHPRPGDSRNEQFF.

Comments on this clone: The CDR3 is cut off 3 residues early in the read; its end comes from the germline J gene. V and J are TRBV7-8 and TRBJ1-1; the D gene is possibly TRBD1 (6 bases). Deletions cut 5 bases from V and 2 bases from J, with 12 bases between. Germline V gene lookup returns CDR1 SGHVS and CDR2 FQNEAQ. The CDR3 consists of 14 residues. CDR3 DNA (partial): TGTGCCAGCAGCCCCCGGACAGTTAACACTGAA. It yields the protein CASSPRTVNTE. The entire CDR3 protein reads CASSPRTVNTEAFF.

Note on this clone: Coverage ceases 3 residues before the CDR3 finishes, and the germline J gene fills in the end. The chain recombines TRBV6-2 or TRBV6-3 with TRBJ1-1; the D is unclear. From germline, CDR1 is MNHEY and CDR2 SVGEGT. The CDR3 is made up of 11 amino acids. Trimming stripped 7 bases from V and 1 base from J, with 4 bases between. The part of the CDR3 DNA that was read is TGTGCCAGCACTTCGAACACTGAA. Its translation is CASTSNTE. The full-length CDR3 reads as CASTSNTEAFF.

As regards this clone: The read ends 3 residues shy of where the CDR3 ends; the end is completed using the germline J gene. J is TRBJ2-1 and V is TRBV12-3 or TRBV12-4; either TRBD1 or TRBD2 may fit D (5 bases each). V lost 5 bases to trimming and J lost 6 bases, with 17 bases between them. The CDR3 length is 15 residues. The CDR3 sequence: CASSPTVRGANEQFF. CDR3 DNA (partial): TGTGCCAGCAGTCCCACGGTTCGAGGGGCCAATGAG.

Regarding this clone: From the germline J gene comes the end of the CDR3, since the read stops 3 residues before it. The gene calls are TRBV4-2 and TRBJ1-2; 8 bases are a match to TRBD1. The length of the CDR3 is 19 residues. Germline assignment: CDR1 LGHNA and CDR2 YNFKEQ. The trim removed 4 bases at V and 4 bases at J, leaving 20 bases unmatched. The sequenced part of the CDR3 DNA is TGTGCCAGCAGCCTTAGTGGGGGGACAGGACCACTATTTGGCTATGGC. Translation: CASSLSGGTGPLFGYG. The full CDR3 protein reads CASSLSGGTGPLFGYGYTF.

Note on this clone: The read ends 3 residues shy of where the CDR3 ends; the end is completed using the germline J gene. J is TRBJ2-2 and V is TRBV20-1; D perhaps matches TRBD1 (5 bases). The CDR3 consists of 16 residues. The V end lost 5 bases, the J end lost 0 bases, and 16 bases lay between the germline ends. Germline-derived CDR1 and CDR2 are DFQATT and SNEGSKA (reference sequence). The CDR3 DNA, read in part, is TGCAGTGCTCCTAGAGGTGGCAGGGCGAACACCGGGGAG. Residues: CSAPRGGRANTGE. The whole CDR3 sequence is CSAPRGGRANTGELFF.